Listed here are 20 T cell receptor beta chains from one sample, sequenced in a study of patients and donors after allogeneic stem cell transplantation. Using its own MiXCR run on the RT-PCR reads, TCRdb lists one record per CDR3 protein. The sample shows some 880,000 distinct CDR3 sequences, more than 15% of them seen only once. The sequencing sample was made of blood, either unsorted or a sorted T cell fraction (not recorded which). The receptors originated from a human donor who was either an allogeneic HSCT recipient or a stem cell or donor lymphocyte infusion donor (not recorded which). It is not recorded whose cells these are; they may come from a transplant donor.

This clonotype was found a few times. The V and J genes are TRBV29-1 and TRBJ1-4; TRBD1 might be the D (5 bases). Per germline, CDR1 SQVTM and CDR2 ANQGSEA. Trimming removed 0 bases from V and 0 bases from J, with 11 bases in between. The CDR3 spans 16 residues. The DNA for the CDR3 is TGCAGCGTTGAAGATCGGAGAGGGGCAACTAATGAAAAACTGTTTTTT. Protein: CSVEDRRGATNEKLFF.

The chain combines TRBV6-5 with TRBJ2-3, with 11 bases identical to TRBD2. The CDR3 is made up of 18 amino acids. The germline gives CDR1 MNHEY, CDR2 SVGAGI. The V and J ends lost 6 bases and 0 bases, in that order; junction bases with no gene match: 11. As DNA, the CDR3 is TGTGCCAGCAGCTACGGACCGGGACTAGCGGTTAGCACAGATACGCAGTATTTT. Translating it yields CASSYGPGLAVSTDTQYF.

This clonotype has a handful of counts. The chain uses TRBV7-3 and TRBJ2-7, with TRBD2 as a possible D gene (6 bases). V shed 3 bases and J shed 6 bases, with 15 bases lying between them. The CDR3 spans 14 residues. CDR1 and CDR2 (germline): SGHTA, FQGTGA. The chain's CDR3 is CASSLFSGDAEQYF. The CDR3 DNA reads as TGTGCCAGCAGCTTGTTTTCGGGGGATGCCGAGCAGTACTTC.

There are a few counts of this clonotype. This chain links TRBV19 with TRBJ1-6; possible D gene TRBD1, 5 bases. The CDR3 runs to 14 residues. CDR1 is LNHDA and CDR2 is SQIVND in the germline V gene (reference sequence). Trimming took off 0 bases at V and 6 bases at J, with 6 bases between the two ends. The CDR3 loop is CASSIETANSPLHF. CDR3 coding DNA: TGTGCCAGTAGTATAGAGACAGCTAATTCACCCCTCCACTTT. The full variable domain, rest sourced from reference TRBV19 and TRBJ1-6, is DGGITQSPKYLFRKEGQNVTLSCEQNLNHDAMYWYRQDPGQGLRLIYYSQIVNDFQKGDIAEGYSVSREKKESFPLTVTSAQKNPTAFYLCASSIETANSPLHFGNGTRLTVT.

This clonotype was counted between two and nine times. The chain has TRBV2 and TRBJ2-5, with D maybe TRBD1 (6 bases). The CDR3 has 14 amino acids. Between the trimmed V and J ends, which lost 7 bases and 5 bases, there was a span of 17 bases. The germline gives CDR1 SNHLY, CDR2 FYNNEI. The CDR3 loop is CASKMDSSTETQYF. For the CDR3, the DNA is TGTGCCAGCAAGATGGACAGCTCGACGGAGACCCAGTACTTC. Full variable domain (outside the CDR3, taken from reference TRBV2 and TRBJ2-5): EPEVTQTPSHQVTQMGQEVILRCVPISNHLYFYWYRQILGQKVEFLVSFYNNEISEKSEIFDDQFSVERPDGSNFTLKIRSTKLEDSAMYFCASKMDSSTETQYFGPGTRLLVL.

The chain carries TRBV3-1 and TRBJ2-7; D might be TRBD2 (6 bases). With 1 base removed from V and 9 bases from J, the gap between germline ends came to 10 bases. Germline V CDR1 and CDR2: LGHDT, YNNKEL (reference sequence). The CDR3 loop spans 12 amino acids. The CDR3 nucleotides read TGTGCCAGCAGCCAAGGCCCGGAGGGGCAGTACTTC. It yields the protein CASSQGPEGQYF.

The CDR3 bases are TGCAGTGCGTTTCGGGACAGGGCGACAGATACGCAGTATTTT. Amino acids: CSAFRDRATDTQYF. The rearrangement uses TRBV20-1 and TRBJ2-3, with 9 bases identical to TRBD1. The CDR3 contains 14 residues. V was pared by 6 bases and J by 3 bases, with 7 bases of the junction left unmatched. Germline loops: CDR1 DFQATT, CDR2 SNEGSKA (reference sequence).

This clonotype has ten or more counts. Here the CDR3 DNA reads TGCAGTGCTAGAGCGGAGGGGCAGGGTGAGGGTCAGCCCCAGCATTTT. This encodes CSARAEGQGEGQPQHF. V gene TRBV20-1 combines with J gene TRBJ1-5; D possibly corresponds to TRBD1 (5 bases). V shed 1 base and J shed 6 bases, with 19 bases lying between them. The CDR3 is made up of 16 amino acids. Looked up from germline, CDR1 is DFQATT and CDR2 is SNEGSKA (reference sequence).

The chain carries TRBV11-2 and TRBJ1-1, with TRBD1 as a possible D gene (5 bases). Trimming shortened V by 2 bases and J by 0 bases, and 13 bases separated the two germline ends. Germline V lookup: CDR1 SGHAT, CDR2 FQNNGV. The CDR3 extends over 16 amino acids. CDR3 bases: TGTGCCAGCAGCTTAACACAGGAGTACATGAACACTGAAGCTTTCTTT. It encodes CASSLTQEYMNTEAFF.

This sequence joins TRBV24-1 and TRBJ2-5; 8 bases align to TRBD2. Germline V lookup: CDR1 KGHDR, CDR2 SFDVKD. The CDR3 is 17 amino acids. V trimming: 0 bases; J trimming: 3 bases; junction bases outside the gene matches: 8. The CDR3 sequence: CATSDLGTGTRKETQYF. Written as DNA, the CDR3 is TGTGCCACCAGTGATTTGGGAACCGGGACTAGGAAAGAGACCCAGTACTTC.

The gene calls are TRBV4-1 and TRBJ1-1; no clear D. Trimming removed 0 bases from V and 0 bases from J, with 8 bases in between. The germline V gene has CDR1 MGHRA and CDR2 YSYEKL. The CDR3 loop spans 15 amino acids. CDR3 sequence (DNA): TGCGCCAGCAGCCAAGAAGAGATGTTGAACACTGAAGCTTTCTTT. Translated: CASSQEEMLNTEAFF.

The J gene is TRBJ1-1, the V gene TRBV29-1, with a weak D call TRBD1 (6 bases). The CDR3 is 13 amino acids. V lost 4 bases and J lost 7, with 16 bases in between. Germline-derived CDR1 and CDR2 are SQVTM and ANQGSEA. This CDR3 is CSVGRGARGEAFF. The DNA for the CDR3 is TGCAGCGTTGGTCGGGGGGCGAGAGGTGAAGCTTTCTTT.

This clonotype was observed a handful of times. The chain joins TRBV4-3 to TRBJ1-5; no clear D gene. V gave up 0 bases and J gave up 2 bases, with 8 bases separating them. CDR3 size: 15 residues. Germline CDR1 is LGHNA and CDR2 is YSLEER. DNA of the CDR3: TGCGCCAGCAGCCAAGAACCATACGGCAATCAGCCCCAGCATTTT. Translated, it gives CASSQEPYGNQPQHF.

The rearrangement uses TRBV4-2 and TRBJ2-3; possible D gene TRBD2, 5 bases. Germline CDR1 LGHNA, CDR2 YNFKEQ. This CDR3 is 15 amino acids long. Trimming left V 0 bases short and J 1 base short, with 8 bases between. The CDR3 protein is CASSQDGVGTDTQYF. CDR3 sequence (DNA): TGTGCCAGCAGCCAAGACGGGGTGGGCACAGATACGCAGTATTTT.

This clonotype was found a few times. This chain uses TRBV12-3 or TRBV12-4 with TRBJ1-3; D gene ambiguous. The CDR3 length is 17 residues. V was cut by 0 bases and J by 3 bases, with 15 bases left in between. The CDR3 here is CASSLARTLRSGNTIYF. CDR3 DNA: TGTGCCAGCAGTTTAGCGCGGACTCTGAGGAGTGGAAACACCATATATTTT.

The chain has TRBV24-1 and TRBJ2-2, with D perhaps matching TRBD1 (6 bases). CDR3 length: 15 amino acids. Germline-derived CDR1 and CDR2 are KGHDR and SFDVKD. Trimming cost V 2 bases and J 5 bases, with 11 bases left between them. The CDR3 loop reads CATSDSGQSTGELFF. As DNA, the CDR3 is TGTGCCACCAGTGATTCCGGACAGAGTACCGGGGAGCTGTTTTTT.

This clonotype has only a few counts. V gene TRBV3-1 combines with J gene TRBJ1-5, with D tentatively TRBD1 (5 bases). Trimming pared 2 bases from V and 2 bases from J, leaving 10 bases between. Germline CDR1 and CDR2: LGHDT and YNNKEL (reference sequence). There are 15 residues in the CDR3. CDR3 sequence: CASSQWGGGNQPQHF. In DNA, the CDR3 is TGTGCCAGCAGCCAATGGGGAGGGGGCAATCAGCCCCAGCATTTT. Combining the CDR3 with reference TRBV3-1 and TRBJ1-5 gives the whole variable domain DTAVSQTPKYLVTQMGNDKSIKCEQNLGHDTMYWYKQDSKKFLKIMFSYNNKELIINETVPNRFSPKSPDKAHLNLHINSLELGDSAVYFCASSQWGGGNQPQHFGDGTRLSIL.

This clonotype was counted a few times. This sequence joins TRBV6-5 and TRBJ1-4, with D perhaps matching TRBD1 (6 bases). The V end lost 4 bases, the J end lost 5 bases, and 14 bases lay between the germline ends. The CDR3 has 15 residues. Germline loops: CDR1 MNHEY, CDR2 SVGAGI. The CDR3 region is CASSSWRTANEKLFF. In DNA, the CDR3 is TGTGCCAGCAGTTCATGGAGGACAGCGAATGAAAAACTGTTTTTT.

This chain joins TRBV7-7 and TRBJ1-2; D ambiguous. V lost 6 bases and J 4 bases, leaving 3 bases between the germline ends. Germline assignment: CDR1 SSHAT and CDR2 FNYEAQ (reference sequence). The CDR3 spans 10 residues. This CDR3 reads CASSIYGYTF. The CDR3 DNA reads as TGTGCCAGCAGTATCTATGGCTACACCTTC.

The gene calls are TRBV20-1 and TRBJ1-1; no reliable D call. The V gene's germline CDR1 is DFQATT and CDR2 SNEGSKA (reference sequence). V lost 2 bases and J lost 0, with 19 bases in between. The CDR3 runs to 17 residues. The CDR3 DNA reads as TGCAGTGCTAGAAAGGACCGCCCGGGTGGTATGAACACTGAAGCTTTCTTT. Encoded protein: CSARKDRPGGMNTEAFF.